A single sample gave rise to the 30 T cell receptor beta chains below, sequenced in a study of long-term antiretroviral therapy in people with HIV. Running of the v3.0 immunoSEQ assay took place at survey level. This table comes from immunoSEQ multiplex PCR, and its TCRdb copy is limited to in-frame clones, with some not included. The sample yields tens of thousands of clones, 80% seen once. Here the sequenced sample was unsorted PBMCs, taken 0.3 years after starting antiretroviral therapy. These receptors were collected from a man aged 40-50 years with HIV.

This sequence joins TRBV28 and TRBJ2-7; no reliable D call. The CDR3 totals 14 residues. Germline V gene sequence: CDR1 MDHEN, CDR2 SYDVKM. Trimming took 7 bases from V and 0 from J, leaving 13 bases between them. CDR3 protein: CASIASLSSYEQYF. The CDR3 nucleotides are TGTGCCAGCATTGCCTCCCTTAGCTCCTACGAGCAGTACTTC.

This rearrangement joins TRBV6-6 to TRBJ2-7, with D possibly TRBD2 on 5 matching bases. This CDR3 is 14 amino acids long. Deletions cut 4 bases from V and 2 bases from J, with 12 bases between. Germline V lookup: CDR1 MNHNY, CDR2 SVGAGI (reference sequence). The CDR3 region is CASSFGSAPYEQYF. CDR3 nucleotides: TGTGCCAGCAGTTTCGGTAGCGCTCCCTACGAGCAGTACTTC.

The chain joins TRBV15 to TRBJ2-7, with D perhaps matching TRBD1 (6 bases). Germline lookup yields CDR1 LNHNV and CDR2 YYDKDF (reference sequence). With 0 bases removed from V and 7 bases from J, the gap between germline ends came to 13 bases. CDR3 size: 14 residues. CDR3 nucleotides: TGTGCCACCAGCAGAGAGTACAGGGCAGGAGAGCAGTACTTC. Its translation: CATSREYRAGEQYF.

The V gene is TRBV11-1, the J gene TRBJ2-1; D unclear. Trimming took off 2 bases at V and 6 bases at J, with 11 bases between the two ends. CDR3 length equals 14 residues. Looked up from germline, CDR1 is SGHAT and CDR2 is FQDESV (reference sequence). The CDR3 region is CASSLSLTFNEQFF. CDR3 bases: TGTGCCAGCAGCTTATCCTTGACTTTCAATGAGCAGTTCTTC.

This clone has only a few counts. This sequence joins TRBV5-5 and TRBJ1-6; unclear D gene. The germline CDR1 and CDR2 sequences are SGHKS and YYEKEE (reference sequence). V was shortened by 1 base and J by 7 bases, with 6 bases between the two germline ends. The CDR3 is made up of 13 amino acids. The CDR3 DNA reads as TGTGCCAGCAGCTTGTTAGCGAATTCACCCCTCCACTTT. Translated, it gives CASSLLANSPLHF. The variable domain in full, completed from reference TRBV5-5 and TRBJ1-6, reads DAGVTQSPTHLIKTRGQQVTLRCSPISGHKSVSWYQQVLGQGPQFIFQYYEKEERGRGNFPDRFSARQFPNYSSELNVNALLLGDSALYLCASSLLANSPLHFGNGTRLTVT.

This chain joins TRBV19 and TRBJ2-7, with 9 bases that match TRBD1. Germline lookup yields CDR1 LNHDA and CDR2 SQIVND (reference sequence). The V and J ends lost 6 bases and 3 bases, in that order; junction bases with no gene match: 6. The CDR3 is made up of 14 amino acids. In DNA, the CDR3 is TGTGCCAGTAGCCCGGGACAGGGTCTCTACGAGCAGTACTTC. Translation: CASSPGQGLYEQYF.

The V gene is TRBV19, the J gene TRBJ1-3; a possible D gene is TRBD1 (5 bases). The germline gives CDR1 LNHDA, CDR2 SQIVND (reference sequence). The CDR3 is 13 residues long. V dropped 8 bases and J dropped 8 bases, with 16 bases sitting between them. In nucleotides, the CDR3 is TGTGCCAGTTTGTCTAACCTGGGGCACACCATATATTTT. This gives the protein CASLSNLGHTIYF.

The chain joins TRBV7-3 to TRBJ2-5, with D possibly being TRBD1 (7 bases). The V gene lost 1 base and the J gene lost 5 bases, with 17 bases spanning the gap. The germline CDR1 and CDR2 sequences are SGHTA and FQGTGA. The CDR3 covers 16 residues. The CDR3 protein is CASSLSYRGGGETQYF. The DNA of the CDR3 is TGTGCCAGCAGCTTAAGCTACAGGGGAGGTGGGGAGACCCAGTACTTC.

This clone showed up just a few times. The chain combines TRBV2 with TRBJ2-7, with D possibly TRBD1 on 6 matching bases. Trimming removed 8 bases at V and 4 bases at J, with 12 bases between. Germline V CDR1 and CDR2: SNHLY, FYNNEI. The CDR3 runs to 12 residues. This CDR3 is CASRRQEYEQYF. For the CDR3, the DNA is TGTGCCAGCCGAAGACAGGAGTACGAGCAGTACTTC.

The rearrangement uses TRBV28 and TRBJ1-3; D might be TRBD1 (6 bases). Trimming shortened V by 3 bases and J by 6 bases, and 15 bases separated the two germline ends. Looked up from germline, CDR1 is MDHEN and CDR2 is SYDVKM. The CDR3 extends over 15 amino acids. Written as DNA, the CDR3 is TGTGCCAGCAGTTTCCGGGGGGCAAGAGAAAACACCATATATTTT. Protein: CASSFRGARENTIYF.

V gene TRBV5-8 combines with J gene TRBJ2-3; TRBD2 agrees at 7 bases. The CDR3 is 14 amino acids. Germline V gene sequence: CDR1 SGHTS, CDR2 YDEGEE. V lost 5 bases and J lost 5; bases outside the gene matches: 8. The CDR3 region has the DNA TGTGCCAGCAGTTGGGGACTAAACAAAGATACGCAGTATTTT. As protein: CASSWGLNKDTQYF.

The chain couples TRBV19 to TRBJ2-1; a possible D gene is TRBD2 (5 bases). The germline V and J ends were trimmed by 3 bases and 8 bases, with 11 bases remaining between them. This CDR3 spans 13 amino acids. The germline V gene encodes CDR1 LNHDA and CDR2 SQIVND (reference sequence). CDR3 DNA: TGTGCCAGTAGTATCCTAGCAAGCGATGAGCAGTTCTTC. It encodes CASSILASDEQFF.

CDR3 nucleotide sequence: TGTGCCAGCAGCTTAGTGCCTCTCGACAATCAGCCCCAGCATTTT. It encodes CASSLVPLDNQPQHF. This sequence joins TRBV7-2 and TRBJ1-5; D unresolved. Germline-derived CDR1 and CDR2 are SGHTA and FQGNSA. This CDR3 region has 15 residues. With 1 base removed from V and 3 bases from J, the gap between germline ends came to 10 bases. Using reference TRBV7-2 and TRBJ1-5 for the parts outside the CDR3, the full variable domain is GAGVSQSPSNKVTEKGKDVELRCDPISGHTALYWYRQSLGQGLEFLIYFQGNSAPDKSGLPSDRFSAERTGGSVSTLTIQRTQQEDSAVYLCASSLVPLDNQPQHFGDGTRLSIL.

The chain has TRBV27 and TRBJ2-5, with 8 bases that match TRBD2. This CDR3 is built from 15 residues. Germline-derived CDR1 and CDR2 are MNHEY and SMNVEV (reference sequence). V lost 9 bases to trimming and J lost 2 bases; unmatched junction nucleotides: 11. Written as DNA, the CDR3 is TGTGCCAGTTCTGGAGGAGCGGGGGCTCAAGAGACCCAGTACTTC. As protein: CASSGGAGAQETQYF.

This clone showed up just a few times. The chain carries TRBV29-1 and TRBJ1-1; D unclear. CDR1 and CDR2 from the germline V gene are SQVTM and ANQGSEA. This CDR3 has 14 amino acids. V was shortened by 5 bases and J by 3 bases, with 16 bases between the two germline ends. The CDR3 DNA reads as TGCAGCGTTTTCTCCCCGGGGAGCGACACTGAAGCTTTCTTT. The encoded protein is CSVFSPGSDTEAFF.

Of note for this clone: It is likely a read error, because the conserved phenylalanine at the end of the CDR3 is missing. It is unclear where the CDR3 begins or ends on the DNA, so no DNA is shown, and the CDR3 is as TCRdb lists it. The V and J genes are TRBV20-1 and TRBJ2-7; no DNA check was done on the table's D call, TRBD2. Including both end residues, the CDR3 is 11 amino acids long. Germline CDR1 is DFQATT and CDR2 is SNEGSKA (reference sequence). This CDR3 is CSAWTAGREGL.

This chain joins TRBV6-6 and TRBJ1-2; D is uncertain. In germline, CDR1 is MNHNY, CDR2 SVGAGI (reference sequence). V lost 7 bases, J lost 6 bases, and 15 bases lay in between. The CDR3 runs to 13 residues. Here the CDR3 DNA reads TGTGCCAGCATCCGCGGAAGGGAACATGGCTACACCTTC. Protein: CASIRGREHGYTF.

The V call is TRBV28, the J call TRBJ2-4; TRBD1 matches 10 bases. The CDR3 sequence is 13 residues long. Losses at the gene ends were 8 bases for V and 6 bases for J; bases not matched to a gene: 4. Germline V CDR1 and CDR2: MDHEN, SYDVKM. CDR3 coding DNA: TGTGCCAGCGTGGGGACAGGGGTAAACATTCAGTACTTC. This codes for CASVGTGVNIQYF. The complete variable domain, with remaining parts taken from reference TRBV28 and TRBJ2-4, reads DVKVTQSSRYLVKRTGEKVFLECVQDMDHENMFWYRQDPGLGLRLIYFSYDVKMKEKGDIPEGYSVSREKKERFSLILESASTNQTSMYLCASVGTGVNIQYFGAGTRLSVL.

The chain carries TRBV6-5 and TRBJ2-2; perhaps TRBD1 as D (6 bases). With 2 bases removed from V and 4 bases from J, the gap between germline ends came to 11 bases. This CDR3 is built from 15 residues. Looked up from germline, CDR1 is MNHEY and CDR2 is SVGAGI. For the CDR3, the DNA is TGTGCCAGCAGTTACATGGGGGCAGTCACCGGGGAGCTGTTTTTT. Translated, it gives CASSYMGAVTGELFF.

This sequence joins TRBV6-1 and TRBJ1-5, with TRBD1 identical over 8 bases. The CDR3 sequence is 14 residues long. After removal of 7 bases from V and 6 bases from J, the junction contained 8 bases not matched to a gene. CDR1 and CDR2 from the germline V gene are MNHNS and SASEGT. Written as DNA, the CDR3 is TGTGCCAGCACCGGGCAGGGGGCTATTCAGCCCCAGCATTTT. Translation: CASTGQGAIQPQHF.

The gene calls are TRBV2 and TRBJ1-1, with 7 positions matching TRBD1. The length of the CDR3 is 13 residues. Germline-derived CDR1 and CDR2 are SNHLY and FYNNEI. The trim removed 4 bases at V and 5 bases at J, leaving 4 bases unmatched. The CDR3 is CASSGAGGTEAFF. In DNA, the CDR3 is TGTGCCAGCAGTGGGGCAGGGGGAACTGAAGCTTTCTTT. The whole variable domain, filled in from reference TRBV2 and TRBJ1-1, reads EPEVTQTPSHQVTQMGQEVILRCVPISNHLYFYWYRQILGQKVEFLVSFYNNEISEKSEIFDDQFSVERPDGSNFTLKIRSTKLEDSAMYFCASSGAGGTEAFFGQGTRLTVV.

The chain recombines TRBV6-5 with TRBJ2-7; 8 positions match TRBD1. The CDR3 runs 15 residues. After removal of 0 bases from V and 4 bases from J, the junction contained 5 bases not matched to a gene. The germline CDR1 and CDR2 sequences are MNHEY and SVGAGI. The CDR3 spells CASSYSGTGLYEQYF. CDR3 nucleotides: TGTGCCAGCAGTTACTCCGGGACAGGTCTTTACGAGCAGTACTTC.

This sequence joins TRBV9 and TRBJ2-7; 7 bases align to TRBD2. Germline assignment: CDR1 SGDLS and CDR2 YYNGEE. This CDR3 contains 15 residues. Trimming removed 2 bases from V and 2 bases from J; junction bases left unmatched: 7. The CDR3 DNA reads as TGTGCCAGCAGCGTCGGGGCGGGAGATGCCTACGAGCAGTACTTC. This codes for CASSVGAGDAYEQYF.

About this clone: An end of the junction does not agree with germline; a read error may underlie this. CDR3 in amino acids: CASSLSGGYEQYF. In nucleotides, the CDR3 is TGTGCTAGCAGCCTCTCAGGGGGTTACGAGCAGTACTTC. The chain couples TRBV7-7 to TRBJ2-7, with 7 bases that match TRBD1. The CDR3 runs 13 residues. Germline V gives CDR1 SSHAT, CDR2 FNYEAQ (reference sequence).

The CDR3 reads CASRTGRGGNTEAFF. The CDR3, as DNA: TGCGCCAGCAGGACGGGGCGAGGAGGGAACACTGAAGCTTTCTTT. This sequence joins TRBV5-1 and TRBJ1-1; the D gene is possibly TRBD1 (5 bases). There are 15 residues in the CDR3. Germline V gene data show CDR1 as SGHRS and CDR2 as YFSETQ. V was pared by 5 bases and J by 1 base, with 15 bases between.

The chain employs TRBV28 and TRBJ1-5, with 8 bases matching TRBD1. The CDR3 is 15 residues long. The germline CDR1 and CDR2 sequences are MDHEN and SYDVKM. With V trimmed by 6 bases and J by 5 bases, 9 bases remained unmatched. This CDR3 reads CASRQRDRNYQPQHF. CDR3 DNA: TGTGCCAGCAGACAGAGGGACAGGAATTATCAGCCCCAGCATTTT.

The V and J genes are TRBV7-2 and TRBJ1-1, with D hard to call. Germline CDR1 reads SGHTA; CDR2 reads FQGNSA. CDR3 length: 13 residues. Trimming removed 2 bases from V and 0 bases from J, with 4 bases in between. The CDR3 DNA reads TGTGCCAGCAGCTTACAAGTGAACACTGAAGCTTTCTTT. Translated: CASSLQVNTEAFF. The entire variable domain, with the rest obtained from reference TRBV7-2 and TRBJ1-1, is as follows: GAGVSQSPSNKVTEKGKDVELRCDPISGHTALYWYRQSLGQGLEFLIYFQGNSAPDKSGLPSDRFSAERTGGSVSTLTIQRTQQEDSAVYLCASSLQVNTEAFFGQGTRLTVV.

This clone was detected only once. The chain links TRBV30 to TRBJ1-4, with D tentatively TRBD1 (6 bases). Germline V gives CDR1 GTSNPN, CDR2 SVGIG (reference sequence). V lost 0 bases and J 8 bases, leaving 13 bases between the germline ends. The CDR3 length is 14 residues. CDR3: CAWSVDTGGEKLFF. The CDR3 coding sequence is TGTGCCTGGAGTGTCGACACCGGGGGCGAAAAACTGTTTTTT.

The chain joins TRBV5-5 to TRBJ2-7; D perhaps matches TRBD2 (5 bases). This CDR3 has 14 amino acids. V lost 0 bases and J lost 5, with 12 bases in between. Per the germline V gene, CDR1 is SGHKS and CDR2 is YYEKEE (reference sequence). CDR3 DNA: TGTGCCAGCAGCTTGGTTGCGGGCAGGAACGAGCAGTACTTC. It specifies CASSLVAGRNEQYF.

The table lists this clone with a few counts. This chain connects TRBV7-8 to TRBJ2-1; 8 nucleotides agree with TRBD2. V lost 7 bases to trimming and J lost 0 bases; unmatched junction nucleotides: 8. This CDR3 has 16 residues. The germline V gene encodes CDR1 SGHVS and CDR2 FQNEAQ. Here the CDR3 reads CASTGLGGASYNEQFF. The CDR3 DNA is TGTGCCAGCACTGGTCTCGGGGGGGCCTCCTACAATGAGCAGTTCTTC.